The 18 T cell receptor beta chains presented below share a single source sample, sequenced in a study of response to subunit inactivated influenza vaccine. Each CDR3 protein is one row after TCRdb ran MiXCR on the RT-PCR reads. The profile shows some 850,000 distinct CDR3 sequences, approximately 18% of them singletons. The sequences come from PBMCs from blood, collected around 5 days after vaccination. The source of these receptors is a man between 45 and 60 years old who received an inactivated influenza vaccine.

Only a few counts were recorded for this clonotype. This chain links TRBV6-1 with TRBJ1-5, with D possibly matching TRBD1 (6 bases). The CDR3 has 15 residues. The V and J ends lost 7 bases and 8 bases respectively, with 21 bases between them. Germline CDR1 reads MNHNS; CDR2 reads SASEGT. The CDR3 sequence is CASKKRTETTEPQHF. In DNA form, the CDR3 reads TGTGCCAGCAAAAAGAGGACAGAAACAACGGAGCCCCAGCATTTT.

The rearrangement uses TRBV20-1 and TRBJ2-1; the match to TRBD1 covers 7 bases. V lost 3 bases and J lost 0; bases outside the gene matches: 2. Germline CDR1 reads DFQATT; CDR2 reads SNEGSKA (reference sequence). The CDR3 covers 14 residues. The chain's CDR3 is CSARGQSSYNEQFF. In DNA form, the CDR3 reads TGCAGTGCTAGGGGACAGAGCTCCTACAATGAGCAGTTCTTC.

The chain combines TRBV5-1 with TRBJ1-4; 10 nucleotides align to TRBD1. CDR1 and CDR2 (germline): SGHRS, YFSETQ. CDR3 length: 18 amino acids. The V and J ends lost 3 bases and 4 bases, in that order; junction bases with no gene match: 12. The CDR3 DNA reads TGCGCCAGCAGCTCCAAGGGACAGGGGATGACTATTAATGAAAAACTGTTTTTT. Translated: CASSSKGQGMTINEKLFF.

The rearrangement joins TRBV7-2 to TRBJ2-4; D is perhaps TRBD2 (7 bases). V shed 5 bases and J shed 7 bases, with 15 bases lying between them. Germline CDR1 is SGHTA and CDR2 is FQGNSA. CDR3 length: 14 residues. The DNA for the CDR3 is TGTGCCAGCAGCGTTGGGGGGGCACGGAACATTCAGTACTTC. Residues: CASSVGGARNIQYF. The complete variable domain, with remaining parts taken from reference TRBV7-2 and TRBJ2-4, reads GAGVSQSPSNKVTEKGKDVELRCDPISGHTALYWYRQSLGQGLEFLIYFQGNSAPDKSGLPSDRFSAERTGGSVSTLTIQRTQQEDSAVYLCASSVGGARNIQYFGAGTRLSVL.

The chain carries TRBV7-8 and TRBJ2-2, with unresolved D. The ends were cut back, 4 bases at V and 7 bases at J, with 7 bases in the middle. This CDR3 is 12 amino acids long. CDR1 SGHVS and CDR2 FQNEAQ come from the germline V gene. The CDR3, as DNA: TGTGCCAGCAGCTCCTCATACGGGGAGCTGTTTTTT. This translates into CASSSSYGELFF.

The rearrangement links TRBV9 to TRBJ2-2; a possible D gene is TRBD2 (5 bases). The CDR3 totals 16 residues. V gave up 0 bases and J gave up 5 bases, with 14 bases separating them. The germline CDR1 and CDR2 sequences are SGDLS and YYNGEE. The CDR3 reads CASSVAPGEHTGELFF. The CDR3 bases are TGTGCCAGCAGCGTAGCTCCCGGGGAACATACCGGGGAGCTGTTTTTT. The full variable domain, rest sourced from reference TRBV9 and TRBJ2-2, is DSGVTQTPKHLITATGQRVTLRCSPRSGDLSVYWYQQSLDQGLQFLIQYYNGEERAKGNILERFSAQQFPDLHSELNLSSLELGDSALYFCASSVAPGEHTGELFFGEGSRLTVL.

This chain links TRBV7-3 with TRBJ2-3; 7 bases are shared with TRBD1. Looked up from germline, CDR1 is SGHTA and CDR2 is FQGTGA. CDR3 length: 15 amino acids. The V and J ends lost 5 bases and 2 bases, in that order; junction bases with no gene match: 7. In nucleotides, the CDR3 is TGTGCCAGCAGCAAGACAGGGCTCTCCACAGATACGCAGTATTTT. Its protein is CASSKTGLSTDTQYF.

The table lists this clonotype with a few counts. The chain employs TRBV5-1 and TRBJ2-3; no clear D. Trimming cost V 0 bases and J 4 bases, with 12 bases left between them. This CDR3 contains 15 residues. Germline V CDR1 and CDR2: SGHRS, YFSETQ. The CDR3 here is CASSLAVGPADTQYF. DNA of the CDR3: TGCGCCAGCAGCTTGGCAGTTGGGCCCGCAGATACGCAGTATTTT. The full variable domain, rest sourced from reference TRBV5-1 and TRBJ2-3, is KAGVTQTPRYLIKTRGQQVTLSCSPISGHRSVSWYQQTPGQGLQFLFEYFSETQRNKGNFPGRFSGRQFSNSRSEMNVSTLELGDSALYLCASSLAVGPADTQYFGPGTRLTVL.

Note on this clonotype: This may be a read error, as it is one base from a much larger clone. The rearrangement joins TRBV29-1 to TRBJ2-5; a weak D match, TRBD2 (5 bases). Germline V gives CDR1 SQVTM, CDR2 ANQGSEA. This CDR3 has 13 residues. The CDR3 nucleotides read TGCAGCGTCATCTCGACGTTTGGGGAGACCCAGCACTTC. Translating gives CSVISTFGETQHF.

This clonotype was picked up a small number of times. The CDR3 here is CAISDPAKNIQYF. The DNA for the CDR3 is TGTGCCATCAGTGACCCAGCCAAAAACATTCAGTACTTC. V usage is TRBV10-3 and J usage is TRBJ2-4; no firm D call. The V and J ends lost 3 bases and 0 bases respectively, with 3 bases between them. The CDR3 runs to 13 residues. Germline loops: CDR1 ENHRY, CDR2 SYGVKD.

The chain is built from TRBV7-2 and TRBJ1-5; unclear D gene. The CDR3 runs to 14 residues. The V and J ends lost 7 bases and 0 bases respectively, with 10 bases between them. From germline, CDR1 is SGHTA and CDR2 FQGNSA. For the CDR3, the DNA is TGTGCCAGCACGATGGAGTATAGCAATCAGCCCCAGCATTTT. Translated: CASTMEYSNQPQHF.

This clonotype showed up just a few times. This chain uses TRBV15 with TRBJ1-1; tentative D call: TRBD1 (6 bases). Deletions cut 1 base from V and 4 bases from J, with 13 bases between. CDR3 length: 15 residues. Germline CDR1 is LNHNV and CDR2 is YYDKDF (reference sequence). CDR3 amino acids: CATSRATGMGTEAFF. Written as DNA, the CDR3 is TGTGCCACCAGCAGAGCAACAGGGATGGGCACTGAAGCTTTCTTT.

This clonotype appeared a few times. J is TRBJ1-2 and V is TRBV4-1; 8 positions match TRBD1. J gave up 6 bases and V 4 bases, and 10 bases lay outside the gene matches. CDR1 and CDR2 (germline): MGHRA, YSYEKL. The CDR3 has 15 amino acids. The CDR3 DNA sequence: TGCGCCAGCAGCCGTCCTACGACAGGGGTGCATGGCTACACCTTC. This translates into CASSRPTTGVHGYTF.

V usage is TRBV7-8 and J usage is TRBJ2-7; perhaps TRBD1 as D (5 bases). Germline CDR1 and CDR2: SGHVS and FQNEAQ. This CDR3 spans 15 amino acids. With 5 bases removed from V and 0 bases from J, the gap between germline ends came to 14 bases. In DNA, the CDR3 is TGTGCCAGCAGCGTTGACAGTTCCCTCTCCTACGAGCAGTACTTC. It yields the protein CASSVDSSLSYEQYF.

This clonotype was observed at least ten times. The genes are TRBV7-2 and TRBJ1-5; possibly TRBD1 for D (5 bases). The length of the CDR3 is 15 residues. Germline V gene sequence: CDR1 SGHTA, CDR2 FQGNSA. Trimming took 2 bases from V and 0 from J, leaving 8 bases between them. CDR3 coding DNA: TGTGCCAGCAGCTTATCGGGGACTAGCAATCAGCCCCAGCATTTT. Amino acids: CASSLSGTSNQPQHF.

This clonotype was observed a few times. The chain recombines TRBV10-2 with TRBJ2-3; the match to TRBD2 covers 9 bases. Germline-derived CDR1 and CDR2 are WSHSY and SAAADI. V lost 0 bases to trimming and J lost 9 bases; unmatched junction nucleotides: 7. There are 15 residues in the CDR3. The CDR3 DNA sequence: TGCGCCAGCAGTGAGTCGGGACTAGCTGGGATCACGCAGTATTTT. Protein sequence: CASSESGLAGITQYF.

This clonotype has just a few counts. This chain links TRBV4-2 with TRBJ2-3; D is unresolved. The V gene's germline CDR1 is LGHNA and CDR2 YNFKEQ. V was trimmed by 1 base and J by 4 bases, leaving 15 bases between them. There are 16 residues in the CDR3. CDR3 loop: CASSQVSVFGSDTQYF. Written as DNA, the CDR3 is TGTGCCAGCAGCCAAGTCAGTGTATTCGGGTCAGATACGCAGTATTTT.

This clonotype showed up just a few times. V and J are TRBV5-1 and TRBJ2-5; a weak D match, TRBD1 (5 bases). The V gene lost 0 bases and the J gene lost 5 bases, with 11 bases spanning the gap. The CDR3 has 14 amino acids. CDR1 and CDR2 (germline): SGHRS, YFSETQ. For the CDR3, the DNA is TGCGCCAGCAGCTTGGACAGCGCAGGGGAGACCCAGTACTTC. It encodes CASSLDSAGETQYF.